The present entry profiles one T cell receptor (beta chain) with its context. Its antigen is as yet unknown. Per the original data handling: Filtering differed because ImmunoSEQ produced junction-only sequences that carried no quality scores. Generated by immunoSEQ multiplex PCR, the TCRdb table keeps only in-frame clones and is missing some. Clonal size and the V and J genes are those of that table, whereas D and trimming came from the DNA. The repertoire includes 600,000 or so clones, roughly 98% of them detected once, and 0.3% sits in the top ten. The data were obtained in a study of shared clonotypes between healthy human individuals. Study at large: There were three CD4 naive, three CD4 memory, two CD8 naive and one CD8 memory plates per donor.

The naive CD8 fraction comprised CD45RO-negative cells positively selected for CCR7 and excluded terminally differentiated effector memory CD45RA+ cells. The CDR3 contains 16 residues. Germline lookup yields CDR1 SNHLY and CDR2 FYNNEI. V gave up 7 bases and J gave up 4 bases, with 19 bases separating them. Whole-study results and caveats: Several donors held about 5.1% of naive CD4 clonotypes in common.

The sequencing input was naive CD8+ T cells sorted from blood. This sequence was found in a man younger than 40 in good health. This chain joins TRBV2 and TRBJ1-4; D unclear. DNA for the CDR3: TGTGCCAGCATTCTGACCGAGGCCGGCCTTAATGAAAAACTGTTTTTT. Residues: CASILTEAGLNEKLFF.